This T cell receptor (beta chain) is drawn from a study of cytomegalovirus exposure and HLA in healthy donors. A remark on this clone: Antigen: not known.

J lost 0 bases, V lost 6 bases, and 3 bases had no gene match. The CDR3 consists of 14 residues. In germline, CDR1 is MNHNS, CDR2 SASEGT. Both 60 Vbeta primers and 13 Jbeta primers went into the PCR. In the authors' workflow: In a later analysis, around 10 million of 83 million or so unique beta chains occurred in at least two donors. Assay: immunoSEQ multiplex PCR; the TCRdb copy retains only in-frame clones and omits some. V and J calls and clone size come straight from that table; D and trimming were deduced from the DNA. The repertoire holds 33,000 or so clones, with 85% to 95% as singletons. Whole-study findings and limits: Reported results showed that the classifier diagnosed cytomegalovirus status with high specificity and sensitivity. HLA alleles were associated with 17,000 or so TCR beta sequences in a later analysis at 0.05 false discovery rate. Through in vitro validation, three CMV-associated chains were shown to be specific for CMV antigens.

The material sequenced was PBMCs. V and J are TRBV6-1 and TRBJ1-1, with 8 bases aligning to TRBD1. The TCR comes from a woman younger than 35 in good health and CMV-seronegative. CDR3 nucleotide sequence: TGTGCCAGCAGAGAGACAGGGGTGAACACTGAAGCTTTCTTT. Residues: CASRETGVNTEAFF.